This T cell receptor beta chain was recorded in a study of T-cell reconstitution after alpha-beta-depleted transplantation in children (dated by TCRdb to the mid-2010s). Some background on the complete study: The study quantitatively tracked T-cell immune reconstitution after TCRalphabeta/CD19-depleted allogeneic hematopoietic cell transplantation in children using TCR repertoire profiling.

Taken with the paper, the label for treatment or condition translates to: allogeneic hematopoietic cell transplantation with graft depleted of TCRalphabeta T cells and CD19 B cells. TCRalphabeta/CD19-depleted allogeneic hematopoietic cell grafts were given to the transplant recipients, all of whom were children. According to the germline V gene (reference sequence), CDR1 reads LGHDT and CDR2 reads YNNKEL. From the cysteine up to the phenylalanine, the CDR3 has a length of 12 residues. This entry keeps only the CDR3 DNA: 36 bases, framed from base 1. V drops 3 bases and J drops 8 bases, leaving 7 bases in between. The library relied on PCR. These reads were obtained on an Illumina HiSeq 2500. To normalize quantification of the TCRbeta repertoire, the TCR libraries were built with molecular barcoding that relied on unique molecular identifiers. The public reads were reprocessed in TCRdb via fastp at Q25 and MiXCR, keeping in-frame beta chains. CDR3 protein sequences are deduplicated, and each keeps its most common genes and DNA. Recorded for this sample are around 300,000 distinct CDR3 sequences; about 7.3% of them occurred a single time. The ten biggest clones cover approximately 9.1% of the sample.

This clonotype has a handful of counts. This receptor's antigen is unknown. Base qualities are not at hand, and no much larger clone is one base apart. What the research found in general, with its limitations: In some patients, the high TCRbeta diversity seen at day 60 was put down to recipient T cells and intrathymic progenitors that had survived conditioning. About two months after transplant, the apparently early recovery of alphabetaT-cell counts reportedly depended on just several hundred clones that had expanded rapidly and came from non-depleted graft cells. Over the following months the frequencies of hyperexpanded clones went down, and after one year T-cell counts and TCRbeta diversity were mostly credited to newly produced T cells.

This TCR derives from a female patient aged 2-15 years who had a stem cell transplant for Fanconi anemia, so the T cells may come from the graft donor. The chain uses TRBV3-1 and TRBJ1-4; the D gene is not confidently resolved. Sequenced material: peripheral blood, taken 360 days after TCRalphabeta/CD19-depleted stem cell transplant. The bases read TGTGCCAGCAGCCATCTCAGAGAAAAACTGTTTTTT. This encodes CASSHLREKLFF.